These 8 T cell receptor beta chains came from one sample sequenced in a study of blood T cell repertoires in COVID-19. Profiling relied on immunoSEQ multiplex PCR, and the TCRdb table lists in-frame clones only, not all of them. Of 120,000 to 150,000 clones in the sample, around nine tenths are singletons; the top ten hold about 9.4%. The material sequenced was peripheral blood. The receptors stem from a woman aged 50 to 60 with active or convalescent COVID-19.

V is TRBV7-3 and J is TRBJ2-1, with a weak D call TRBD2 (6 bases). V shed 2 bases and J shed 6 bases, with 11 bases lying between them. Germline V CDR1 and CDR2: SGHTA, FQGTGA. CDR3 length: 14 residues. The CDR3 sequence is CASSLGDSTNEQFF. The CDR3 DNA sequence: TGTGCCAGCAGCTTAGGGGACTCCACCAATGAGCAGTTCTTC. Supplemented by reference TRBV7-3 and TRBJ2-1, the full variable domain reads GAGVSQTPSNKVTEKGKYVELRCDPISGHTALYWYRQSLGQGPEFLIYFQGTGAADDSGLPNDRFFAVRPEGSVSTLKIQRTERGDSAVYLCASSLGDSTNEQFFGPGTRLTVL.

This chain joins TRBV5-1 and TRBJ2-5; D is undetermined. Germline assignment: CDR1 SGHRS and CDR2 YFSETQ. Trimming stripped 0 bases from V and 3 bases from J, with 12 bases between. The CDR3 sequence is 15 residues long. The CDR3 DNA sequence: TGCGCCAGCAGCTTGGCCACCGGAGATAAAGAGACCCAGTACTTC. It is translated as CASSLATGDKETQYF.

The chain links TRBV3-1 (or the pseudogene TRBV3-2) to TRBJ2-1, with 12 bases matching TRBD2. The CDR3 contains 19 residues. V lost 0 bases, J lost 2 bases, and 8 bases stayed unmatched. Germline CDR1 reads LGHDT; CDR2 reads YNNKEL (reference sequence). The CDR3 here is CASSQEALAGGSTYNEQFF. Here the CDR3 DNA reads TGTGCCAGCAGCCAAGAAGCTCTAGCGGGGGGGTCAACCTACAATGAGCAGTTCTTC.

The chain couples TRBV9 to TRBJ1-1; TRBD1 agrees at 9 bases. Germline V gives CDR1 SGDLS, CDR2 YYNGEE. V was pared by 4 bases and J by 6 bases, with 10 bases of the junction left unmatched. The CDR3 is made up of 15 amino acids. This CDR3 is CASSPLGQGSPEAFF. For the CDR3, the DNA is TGTGCCAGCAGCCCCTTGGGACAGGGAAGCCCTGAAGCTTTCTTT. Full variable domain (missing parts from reference TRBV9 and TRBJ1-1): DSGVTQTPKHLITATGQRVTLRCSPRSGDLSVYWYQQSLDQGLQFLIQYYNGEERAKGNILERFSAQQFPDLHSELNLSSLELGDSALYFCASSPLGQGSPEAFFGQGTRLTVV.

The chain has TRBV7-2 and TRBJ2-2; 13 nucleotides match TRBD2. Germline CDR1 reads SGHTA; CDR2 reads FQGNSA. This CDR3 has 16 residues. Trimming cost V 8 bases and J 4 bases; bases outside gene matches: 7. CDR3 amino acids: CASLTSGGPVTGELFF. In DNA, the CDR3 is TGTGCCAGCCTGACTAGCGGGGGGCCGGTCACCGGGGAGCTGTTTTTT.

For the CDR3, the DNA is TGCGCCAGCAGCGAGAGCGGGGGGGGCCCAGATACGCAGTATTTT. It specifies CASSESGGGPDTQYF. The chain has TRBV5-1 and TRBJ2-3; 10 nucleotides match TRBD2. V gave up 4 bases and J gave up 4 bases; unmatched junction bases: 6. Looked up from germline, CDR1 is SGHRS and CDR2 is YFSETQ. The CDR3 consists of 15 residues.

This clone showed up just once. The chain uses TRBV29-1 and TRBJ1-6; 8 nucleotides match TRBD1. The CDR3 length is 13 residues. V shed 4 bases and J 9 bases; nucleotides not matched to a gene: 5. Germline CDR1 SQVTM, CDR2 ANQGSEA. CDR3 in DNA: TGCAGCGTTGGCGGACAGGGAAGTTCACCCCTCCACTTT. Translation: CSVGGQGSSPLHF.

This clone occurred a few times. The chain has TRBV6-5 and TRBJ1-1; D is uncertain. CDR3 length: 14 amino acids. Trimming took 8 bases from V and 1 from J, leaving 14 bases between them. The germline V gene has CDR1 MNHEY and CDR2 SVGAGI. In nucleotides, the CDR3 is TGTGCCAGCGAGCCCGATCTCGGGAACACTGAAGCTTTCTTT. Residues: CASEPDLGNTEAFF.